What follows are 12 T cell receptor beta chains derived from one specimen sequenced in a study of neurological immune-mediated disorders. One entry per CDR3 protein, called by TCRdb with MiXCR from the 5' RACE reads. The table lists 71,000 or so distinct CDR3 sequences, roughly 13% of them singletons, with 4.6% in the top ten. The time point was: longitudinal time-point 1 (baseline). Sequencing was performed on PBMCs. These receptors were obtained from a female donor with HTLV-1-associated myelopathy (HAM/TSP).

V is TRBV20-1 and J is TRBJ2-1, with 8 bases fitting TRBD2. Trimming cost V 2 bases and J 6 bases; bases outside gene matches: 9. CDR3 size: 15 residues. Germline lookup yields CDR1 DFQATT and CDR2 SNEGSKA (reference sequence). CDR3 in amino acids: CSARHAGLGSNEQFF. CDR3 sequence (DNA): TGCAGTGCTAGACACGCGGGACTAGGAAGCAATGAGCAGTTCTTC.

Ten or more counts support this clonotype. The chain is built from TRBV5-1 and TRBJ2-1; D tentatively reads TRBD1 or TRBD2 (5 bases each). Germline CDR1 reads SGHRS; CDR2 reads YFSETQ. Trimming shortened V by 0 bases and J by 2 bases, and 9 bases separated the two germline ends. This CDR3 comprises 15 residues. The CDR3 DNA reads TGCGCCAGCAGCTTGGATGTGGGACCCTACAATGAGCAGTTCTTC. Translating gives CASSLDVGPYNEQFF.

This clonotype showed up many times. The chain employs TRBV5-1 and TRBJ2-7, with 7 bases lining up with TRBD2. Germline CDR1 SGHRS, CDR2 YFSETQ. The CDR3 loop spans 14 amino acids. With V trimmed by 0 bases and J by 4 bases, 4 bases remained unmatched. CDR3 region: CASSLVQGGYEQYF. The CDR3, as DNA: TGCGCCAGCAGCTTGGTTCAGGGAGGGTACGAGCAGTACTTC.

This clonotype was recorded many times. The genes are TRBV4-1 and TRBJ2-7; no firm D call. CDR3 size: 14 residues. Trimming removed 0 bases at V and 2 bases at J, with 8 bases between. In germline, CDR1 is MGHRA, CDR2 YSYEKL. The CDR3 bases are TGCGCCAGCAGCCAAGAGGACGGCACCTACGAGCAGTACTTC. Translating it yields CASSQEDGTYEQYF.

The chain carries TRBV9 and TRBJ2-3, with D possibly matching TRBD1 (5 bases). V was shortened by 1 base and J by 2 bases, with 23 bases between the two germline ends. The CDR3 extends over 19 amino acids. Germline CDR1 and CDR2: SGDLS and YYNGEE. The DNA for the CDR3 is TGTGCCAGCAGCGTACTACCTTCTTCTGTGGACACCCTCACAGATACGCAGTATTTT. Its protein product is CASSVLPSSVDTLTDTQYF.

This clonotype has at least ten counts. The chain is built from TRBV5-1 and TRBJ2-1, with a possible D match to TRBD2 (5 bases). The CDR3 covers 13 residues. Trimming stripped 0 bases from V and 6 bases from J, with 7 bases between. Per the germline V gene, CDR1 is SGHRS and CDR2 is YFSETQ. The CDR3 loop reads CASSLETSNEQFF. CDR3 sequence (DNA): TGCGCCAGCAGCTTGGAAACTAGCAATGAGCAGTTCTTC.

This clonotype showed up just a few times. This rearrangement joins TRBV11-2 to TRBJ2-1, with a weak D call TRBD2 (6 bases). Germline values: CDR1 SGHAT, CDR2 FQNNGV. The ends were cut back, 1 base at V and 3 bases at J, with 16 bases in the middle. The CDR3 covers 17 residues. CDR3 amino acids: CASSLGFAGTFYNEQFF. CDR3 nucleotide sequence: TGTGCCAGCAGCTTAGGGTTTGCGGGGACCTTCTACAATGAGCAGTTCTTC.

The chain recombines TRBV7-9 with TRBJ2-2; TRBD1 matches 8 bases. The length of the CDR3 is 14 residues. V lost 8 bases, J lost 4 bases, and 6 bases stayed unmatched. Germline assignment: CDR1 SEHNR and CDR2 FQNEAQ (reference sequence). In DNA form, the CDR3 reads TGTGCCAGCCACACGGACAGGGTCACCGGGGAGCTGTTTTTT. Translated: CASHTDRVTGELFF.

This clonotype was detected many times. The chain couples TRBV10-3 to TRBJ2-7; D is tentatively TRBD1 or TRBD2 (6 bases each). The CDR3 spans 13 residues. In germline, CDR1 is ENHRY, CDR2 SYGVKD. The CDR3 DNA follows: TGTGCTACCCGGGGGACACCGACCTACGAGCAGTACTTC. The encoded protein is CATRGTPTYEQYF.

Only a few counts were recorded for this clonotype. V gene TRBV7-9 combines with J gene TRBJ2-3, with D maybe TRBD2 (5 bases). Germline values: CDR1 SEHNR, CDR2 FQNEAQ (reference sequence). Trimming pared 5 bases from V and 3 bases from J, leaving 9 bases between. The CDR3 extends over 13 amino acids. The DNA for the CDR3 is TGTGCCAGCAGCGAGGGTTGGACAGATACGCAGTATTTT. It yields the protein CASSEGWTDTQYF.

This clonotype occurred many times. CDR3 region: CASSVSSNYNEQFF. The CDR3, as DNA: TGTGCCAGCAGTGTGAGCAGTAATTACAATGAGCAGTTCTTC. This chain uses TRBV2 with TRBJ2-1; D is unclear. The germline gives CDR1 SNHLY, CDR2 FYNNEI. Trimming cost V 4 bases and J 4 bases, with 11 bases left between them. This CDR3 has 14 residues.

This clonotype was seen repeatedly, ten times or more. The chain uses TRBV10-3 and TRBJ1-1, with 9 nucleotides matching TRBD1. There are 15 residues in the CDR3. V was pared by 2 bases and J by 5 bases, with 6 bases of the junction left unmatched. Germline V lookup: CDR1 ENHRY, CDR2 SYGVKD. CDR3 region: CAISELGQGGTEAFF. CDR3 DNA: TGTGCCATCAGTGAGCTGGGACAGGGAGGGACTGAAGCTTTCTTT.